This T cell receptor (beta chain) was sequenced during a study of T cells in Graves' hyperthyroidism and ophthalmopathy. The source material, RNA transcripts, was used to amplify TCR beta CDR3 regions. RT-PCR in the first round (using the HTBI primer set) targeted the TCR CDR3. MiXCR, run by TCRdb on the multiplex PCR reads, gives a single entry per CDR3 protein. This sample has some 700,000 distinct CDR3 sequences; 15% to 20% occur once, and the top ten carry around 15%. Recently diagnosed hyperthyroidism of less than 2 months' duration affected patients aged 18 to 65. Exclusion of patients followed from uncontrolled infection, other autoimmune disease, pregnancy or lactation. Whole-study results and caveats: Most expanded thyroid clonotypes above 0.001 also appeared in blood. Classification by a 13 V-J model distinguished ophthalmopathy from stable hyperthyroidism.

The V end lost 0 bases, the J end lost 11 bases, and 7 bases lay between the germline ends. Germline V CDR1 and CDR2: LGHDT, YNNKEL (reference sequence). The CDR3 totals 12 residues. About this clonotype itself: Its specificity is unknown.

This chain joins TRBV3-1 and TRBJ1-4; unclear D gene. Material: blood. This receptor was identified in a man aged 50-60 years with Graves' hyperthyroidism. CDR3 sequence: CASSQDRVKLFF. In nucleotides, the CDR3 is TGTGCCAGCAGCCAAGATCGAGTTAAACTGTTTTTT.